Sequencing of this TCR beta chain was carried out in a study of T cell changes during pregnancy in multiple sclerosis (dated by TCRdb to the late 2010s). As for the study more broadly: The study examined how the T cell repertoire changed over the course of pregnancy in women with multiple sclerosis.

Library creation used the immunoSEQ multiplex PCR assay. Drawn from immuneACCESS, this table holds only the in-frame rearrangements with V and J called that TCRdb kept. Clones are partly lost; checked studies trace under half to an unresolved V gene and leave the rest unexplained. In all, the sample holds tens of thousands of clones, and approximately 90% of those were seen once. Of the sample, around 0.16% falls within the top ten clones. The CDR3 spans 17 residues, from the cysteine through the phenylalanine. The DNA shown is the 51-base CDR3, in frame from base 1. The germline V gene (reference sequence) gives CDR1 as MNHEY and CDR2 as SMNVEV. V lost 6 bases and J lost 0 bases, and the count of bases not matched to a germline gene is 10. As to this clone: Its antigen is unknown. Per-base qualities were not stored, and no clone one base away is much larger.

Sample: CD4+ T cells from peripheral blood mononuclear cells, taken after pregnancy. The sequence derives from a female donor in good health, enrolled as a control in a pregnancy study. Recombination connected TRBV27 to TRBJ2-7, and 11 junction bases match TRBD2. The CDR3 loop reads CASRVLAGGLDSYEQYF. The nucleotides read TGTGCCAGCAGGGTTTTAGCGGGGGGGCTTGACTCCTACGAGCAGTACTTC.